This is a list of T cell receptor beta chains from one sample in a study of beta chain features in type 1 diabetes. Generated by immunoSEQ multiplex PCR, the TCRdb table keeps only in-frame clones and is missing some. The data contain 52,000 or so clones, roughly 52% of them singletons. Sequencing was carried out using Tregs from blood. The receptors derive from a middle-aged woman with type 1 diabetes. Both conserved end residues are part of each CDR3. A D gene is named only where the DNA matches it firmly. Clone size, where shown, is once, few, many, or a class for clones that have expanded.

d_gene	v_gene	j_gene	abundance	CDR3nt	CDR3aa
NA	TRBV19	TRBJ1-5	NA	TGTGCCAGTAATGCGGGAAGGGAACAGCCCCAGCATTTT	CASNAGREQPQHF
TRBD2	TRBV6-5	TRBJ2-7	NA	TGTGCCAGCAGCTCCGGGACTAGCGGACGCTACGAGCAGTACTTC	CASSSGTSGRYEQYF
NA	TRBV6-6	TRBJ1-5	NA	TGTGCCAGCCGGAGGAGGATGCCCTACGGTCAGCCCCAGCATTTT	CASRRRMPYGQPQHF
NA	TRBV5-1	TRBJ2-5	NA	TGCGCCAGCAGCTTGGCCGGTAGAGAGACCCAGTACTTC	CASSLAGRETQYF
NA	TRBV7-8	TRBJ1-5	few	TGTGCCAGCAGCTTTCGGGGAGGGGTGAGCAATCAGCCCCAGCATTTT	CASSFRGGVSNQPQHF
TRBD1	TRBV4-3	TRBJ1-2	NA	TGCGCCAGCAGCCGCAACAGGGGCGGCTACACCTTC	CASSRNRGGYTF
TRBD1	TRBV5-4	TRBJ1-2	once	TGTGCCAGCAGCGCCTCGATACAGGGGGCGGGGGGCTACACCTTC	CASSASIQGAGGYTF
TRBD1	TRBV5-4	TRBJ2-3	NA	TGTGCCAGCAGCTTTGACAGGGGGGCCGATACGCAGTATTTT	CASSFDRGADTQYF
NA	TRBV18	TRBJ1-1	few	TGTGCCAGCTCACCGGGACAAATAAACACTGAAGCTTTCTTT	CASSPGQINTEAFF
TRBD2	TRBV7-2	TRBJ2-1	NA	TGTGCCAGCAGCGCGCAACTAGCGGGAGGGGGGGAGCAGTTCTTC	CASSAQLAGGGEQFF
TRBD1	TRBV5-1	TRBJ2-4	NA	TGCGCCAGCAGCCTAGGACAGGGCGAAAACATTCAGTACTTC	CASSLGQGENIQYF
TRBD2	TRBV4-1	TRBJ2-5	NA	TGCGCCAGCAGCCGGCAAACAGGACTAGCGGGACAAACCTATCAAGAGACCCAGTACTTC	CASSRQTGLAGQTYQETQYF
NA	TRBV7-9	TRBJ2-5	NA	TGTGCCAGCGCCACTCAAGAGACCCAGTACTTC	CASATQETQYF
TRBD2	TRBV6-5	TRBJ2-3	few	TGTGCCAGCAGCTCTCTAGCGGGGGTCACAGATACGCAGTATTTT	CASSSLAGVTDTQYF
NA	TRBV11-1	TRBJ2-7	few	TGTGCCAGCAGCTTAGCGGCTAGCTACGAGCAGTACTTC	CASSLAASYEQYF
TRBD1	TRBV2	TRBJ2-1	NA	TGTGCCAGCAGTGAAGTCGGCCGACAGGGTAGCAATGAGCAGTTCTTC	CASSEVGRQGSNEQFF
TRBD1	TRBV4-3	TRBJ1-5	NA	TGCGCCAGCAGCCAAACCTCGACAGGGGAAGGCCAGCCCCAGCATTTT	CASSQTSTGEGQPQHF
TRBD2	TRBV5-4	TRBJ2-7	NA	TGTGCCAGCAGCGAAACAGGCCGCCGAACTACTAGCGGGGTCCACGAGCAGTACTTC	CASSETGRRTTSGVHEQYF
NA	TRBV28	TRBJ1-5	NA	TGTGCCAGCAAAGGAGGAGGTCGGCAGCCCCAGCATTTT	CASKGGGRQPQHF
TRBD2	TRBV7-2	TRBJ2-1	NA	TGTGCCAGCAGCTTAGGTCGGTCTAGCGGGAGCCACAATGAGCAGTTCTTC	CASSLGRSSGSHNEQFF
NA	TRBV19	TRBJ1-2	NA	TGTGCCAGTAGGTCAACAGGGACGGTTCTGGGCTACACCTTC	CASRSTGTVLGYTF
TRBD2	TRBV5-4	TRBJ2-1	NA	TGTGCCAGCAGCCCTAGGACTAGCGGGGGTCTCAATGAGCAGTTCTTC	CASSPRTSGGLNEQFF
NA	TRBV2	TRBJ1-6	few	TGTGCCAGCAGTGTTCTCGGCCTGAGGCTCCTCCACTTT	CASSVLGLRLLHF
NA	TRBV7-9	TRBJ2-7	few	TGTGCCAGCAGCTTAATGGGCAGCCGCGAGCAGTACTTC	CASSLMGSREQYF
NA	TRBV9	TRBJ2-5	NA	TGTGCCAGCAGCGAGAGAGCGTCTCAAGAGACCCAGTACTTC	CASSERASQETQYF
NA	TRBV7-2	TRBJ1-1	NA	TGTGCCGGCAGCTTGGGGGCAGGGGACACTGAAGCTTTCTTT	CAGSLGAGDTEAFF
NA	TRBV4-1	TRBJ2-2	few	TGCGCCAGCAGCCAAGTAGGAGGAGCGATCGGGGAGCTGTTTTTT	CASSQVGGAIGELFF
NA	TRBV28	TRBJ1-2	NA	TGTGCCAGCAGCTACTGGTTGGTCGGCTACACCTTC	CASSYWLVGYTF
TRBD2	TRBV6-6	TRBJ2-7	NA	TGTGCCAGCAGTGACCCAGCGGGAGGGAATAACGAGCAGTACTTC	CASSDPAGGNNEQYF
TRBD1	TRBV7-3	TRBJ1-2	few	TGTGCCAGCAGCCTCGGGACAGACTATGGCTACACCTTC	CASSLGTDYGYTF
NA	TRBV15	TRBJ1-2	NA	TGTGCCACCAGCAGAGATAGAGGTACAGGCTATGGCTACACCTTC	CATSRDRGTGYGYTF
TRBD2	TRBV29-1	TRBJ2-5	NA	TGCAGCGCCGGAGGGGTGGGTAGCGGGAGTAGGGAGACCCAGTACTTC	CSAGGVGSGSRETQYF
TRBD2	TRBV7-8	TRBJ2-7	NA	TGTGCCAGCAGCTACCGCGGGGGGGCGGCCGAGCAGTACTTC	CASSYRGGAAEQYF
TRBD1	TRBV6-5	TRBJ1-1	NA	TGTGCCAGCAGTGCTACCGGGACAGGGAAGACTGAAGCTTTCTTT	CASSATGTGKTEAFF
TRBD1	TRBV14	TRBJ1-1	NA	TGTGCCAGCAGCCAAGAATCAGGGGGCGGCACTGAAGCTTTCTTT	CASSQESGGGTEAFF
TRBD1	TRBV6-6	TRBJ1-2	NA	TGTGCCAGCAGTTCCTCCAGGGACAGGGAGAACTATGGCTACACCTTC	CASSSSRDRENYGYTF
NA	TRBV2	TRBJ1-2	once	TGTGCCAGCAGTGAAATCCGAGAGGGACTTTCTAACTATGGCTACACCTTC	CASSEIREGLSNYGYTF
TRBD2	TRBV7-2	TRBJ2-1	NA	TGTGCCAGCAGCTTAGTGACTAGCGGGCGGAATGAGCAGTTCTTC	CASSLVTSGRNEQFF
NA	TRBV7-2	TRBJ1-5	NA	TGTGCCAGCAGTAGGGGGGGCGGGCCCCAGCATTTT	CASSRGGGPQHF
NA	TRBV20-1	TRBJ2-1	NA	TGCAGTGCTAGAGACCGGGGAGGGCAGTTCTTC	CSARDRGGQFF
TRBD1	TRBV7-8	TRBJ2-5	few	TGTGCCAGCAGCCTGGACAGGGGGCAGGGGACCCAGTACTTC	CASSLDRGQGTQYF
NA	TRBV5-4	TRBJ2-5	NA	TGTGCCAGCAGCTTGTTGGTTGGTCGCGGACTCCAAGAGACCCAGTACTTC	CASSLLVGRGLQETQYF
NA	TRBV28	TRBJ2-4	few	TGTGCCAGCGGGGAGGGGGGCGAAAACATTCAGTACTTC	CASGEGGENIQYF
NA	TRBV5-4	TRBJ2-2	NA	TGTGCCAGCAGTCGCAGGACGAGGGCGAACACCGGGGAGCTGTTTTTT	CASSRRTRANTGELFF
NA	TRBV6-5	TRBJ2-7	few	TGTGCCAGCAGTCCCCGACGGGGCGAGCAGTACTTC	CASSPRRGEQYF
NA	TRBV30	TRBJ2-7	few	TGTGCCTGGAGTCGTCGGAGCTCCTACGAGCAGTACTTC	CAWSRRSSYEQYF